One sample yielded the 28 T cell receptor beta chains listed below, sequenced in a study of shared clonotypes between healthy human individuals. TCRdb's copy holds only in-frame clones and misses some; the assay was immunoSEQ multiplex PCR. The repertoire includes about 470,000 clones, around 75% of them detected once, and around 14% sits in the top ten. The sample taken for sequencing was PBMCs. The source is a middle-aged woman in good health. Some clones in this sample may be carry-over from other donors' samples.

The V gene is TRBV4-2, the J gene TRBJ2-3; tentatively, D is TRBD1 (7 bases). The V end was cut by 0 bases, the J end by 5 bases, with 24 bases between. The CDR3 sequence is 19 residues long. CDR1 is LGHNA, CDR2 YNFKEQ, per germline. The chain's CDR3 is CASSQDLGRRAGGRDTQYF. As DNA, the CDR3 is TGTGCCAGCAGCCAAGATTTGGGAAGGAGGGCAGGGGGGAGAGATACGCAGTATTTT.

The chain couples TRBV11-3 to TRBJ2-2, with D uncertain. The CDR3 runs 14 residues. Germline-derived CDR1 and CDR2 are SGHNT and YENEEA. With 3 bases removed from V and 9 bases from J, the gap between germline ends came to 14 bases. Here the CDR3 DNA reads TGTGCCAGCAGCTTTACCCAAAAGTCTAGGGAGCTGTTTTTT. Translating gives CASSFTQKSRELFF.

The chain links TRBV19 to TRBJ1-4; D gene ambiguous. Trimming took 6 bases from V and 4 from J, leaving 15 bases between them. The CDR3 is 15 amino acids. Germline CDR1 and CDR2: LNHDA and SQIVND (reference sequence). In nucleotides, the CDR3 is TGTGCCAGTAGACGGATGGCCGGCGGTAATGAAAAACTGTTTTTT. It encodes CASRRMAGGNEKLFF.

The chain links TRBV15 to TRBJ1-2; D call uncertain. Germline CDR1 is LNHNV and CDR2 is YYDKDF (reference sequence). V was trimmed by 1 base and J by 6 bases, leaving 18 bases between them. This CDR3 has 16 residues. As DNA, the CDR3 is TGTGCCACCAGCAGAGGGGGTAGGACTTATGGCGATGGCTACACCTTC. It codes for CATSRGGRTYGDGYTF.

This clone showed up just once. This rearrangement joins TRBV21-1 to TRBJ2-5; the table's D call, TRBD2, was not checked against the DNA. TRBV21-1 is tagged as a pseudogene. There are 19 residues in the CDR3. This chain's CDR3 is CASSKKPSGRMAPRETQYF. Written as DNA, the CDR3 is TGTGCCAGCAGCAAAAAGCCTAGCGGGAGGATGGCCCCTAGAGAGACCCAGTACTTC.

This clone was observed a handful of times. This chain links TRBV28 with TRBJ2-4; D remains ambiguous. CDR3 size: 13 residues. Germline V lookup: CDR1 MDHEN, CDR2 SYDVKM. The V end was cut by 4 bases, the J end by 0 bases, with 4 bases between. The CDR3 loop is CASSSLAKNIQYF. CDR3 in DNA: TGTGCCAGCAGTTCCCTAGCCAAAAACATTCAGTACTTC.

The chain uses TRBV18 and TRBJ1-1; perhaps TRBD1 as D (6 bases). Germline assignment: CDR1 KGHSH and CDR2 LQKENI. The CDR3 totals 13 residues. V was shortened by 0 bases and J by 5 bases, with 7 bases between the two germline ends. CDR3 loop: CASSPPRGTEAFF. For the CDR3, the DNA is TGTGCCAGCTCACCACCGAGGGGGACTGAAGCTTTCTTT.

This clone has a single count. V is TRBV28 and J is TRBJ1-5, with a possible D match to TRBD1 (6 bases). The germline V gene has CDR1 MDHEN and CDR2 SYDVKM. V lost 3 bases to trimming and J lost 4 bases, with 10 bases between them. This CDR3 contains 14 residues. The DNA for the CDR3 is TGTGCCAGCAGTTTCTACAGGGAAAATCAGCCCCAGCATTTT. It codes for CASSFYRENQPQHF.

The gene calls are TRBV5-1 and TRBJ1-2; 8 nucleotides line up with TRBD1. CDR1 and CDR2 from the germline V gene are SGHRS and YFSETQ. This CDR3 contains 14 residues. J gave up 3 bases and V 4 bases, and 5 bases lay outside the gene matches. CDR3 nucleotide sequence: TGCGCCAGCAGCCCAGGGGGCGGCCACTATGGCTACACCTTC. As protein: CASSPGGGHYGYTF.

Only one count was recorded for this clone. The rearrangement links TRBV5-1 to TRBJ2-2, with D possibly being TRBD2 (5 bases). Germline-derived CDR1 and CDR2 are SGHRS and YFSETQ. The CDR3 spans 17 residues. The V gene lost 0 bases and the J gene lost 2 bases, with 14 bases spanning the gap. The CDR3 protein is CASSLASGNLNTGELFF. As DNA, the CDR3 is TGCGCCAGCAGCTTGGCCTCGGGAAATTTAAACACCGGGGAGCTGTTTTTT.

J is TRBJ2-3 and V is TRBV9, with 11 bases identical to TRBD2. V shed 3 bases, J shed 1 base, and the junction held 7 bases outside the gene matches. Germline V gene sequence: CDR1 SGDLS, CDR2 YYNGEE. This CDR3 comprises 17 residues. CDR3 residues: CASSAQTSGEGTDTQYF. The CDR3 nucleotides read TGTGCCAGCAGCGCGCAGACTAGCGGGGAGGGCACAGATACGCAGTATTTT.

The chain is built from TRBV11-1 and TRBJ2-5; D is unclear. Trimming stripped 5 bases from V and 5 bases from J, with 27 bases between. Germline assignment: CDR1 SGHAT and CDR2 FQDESV (reference sequence). The CDR3 has 18 amino acids. CDR3 in DNA: TGTGCCAGCAGCCACACCAATGTTGGGCCCTACTTGTCGGAGACCCAGTACTTC. Residues: CASSHTNVGPYLSETQYF.

The J gene is TRBJ2-3, the V gene TRBV28, with D unresolved. Per germline, CDR1 MDHEN and CDR2 SYDVKM. The CDR3 runs to 16 residues. Trimming took 3 bases from V and 2 from J, leaving 15 bases between them. The CDR3 loop is CASSFKVLSHTDTQYF. DNA for the CDR3: TGTGCCAGCAGTTTTAAGGTTCTTTCCCACACAGATACGCAGTATTTT.

About this clone: This sample includes further DNA sequences coding for the same CDR3. The chain joins TRBV9 to TRBJ2-1; D is unresolved. Germline V gene data show CDR1 as SGDLS and CDR2 as YYNGEE. The CDR3 is 11 residues long. V lost 3 bases, J lost 4 bases, and 2 bases lay in between. In nucleotides, the CDR3 is TGTGCCAGCAGCGGATACAATGAGCAGTTCTTC. It encodes CASSGYNEQFF. The whole variable domain, filled in from reference TRBV9 and TRBJ2-1, reads DSGVTQTPKHLITATGQRVTLRCSPRSGDLSVYWYQQSLDQGLQFLIQYYNGEERAKGNILERFSAQQFPDLHSELNLSSLELGDSALYFCASSGYNEQFFGPGTRLTVL.

The V call is TRBV28, the J call TRBJ2-6, with TRBD2 matching 9 bases. Germline V gene lookup returns CDR1 MDHEN and CDR2 SYDVKM. Unmatched junction bases numbered 7, after V lost 7 bases and J lost 0 bases. This CDR3 region has 17 residues. The CDR3 spells CASIPGLAFSGANVLTF. In DNA, the CDR3 is TGTGCCAGCATCCCGGGACTAGCTTTCTCTGGGGCCAACGTCCTGACTTTC. Together with reference TRBV28 and TRBJ2-6, the CDR3 gives the full variable domain: DVKVTQSSRYLVKRTGEKVFLECVQDMDHENMFWYRQDPGLGLRLIYFSYDVKMKEKGDIPEGYSVSREKKERFSLILESASTNQTSMYLCASIPGLAFSGANVLTFGAGSRLTVL.

The rearrangement joins TRBV27 to TRBJ1-1; no definite D call. Germline-derived CDR1 and CDR2 are MNHEY and SMNVEV (reference sequence). The CDR3 extends over 11 amino acids. V lost 6 bases and J lost 2, with 4 bases in between. The CDR3: CASRYNTEAFF. The CDR3, as DNA: TGTGCCAGCAGGTATAACACTGAAGCTTTCTTT.

The chain uses TRBV28 and TRBJ1-5, with 8 bases lining up with TRBD1. The CDR3 length is 15 residues. J was trimmed by 5 bases and V by 5 bases; bases with no gene match: 8. Germline V gene sequence: CDR1 MDHEN, CDR2 SYDVKM. This CDR3 reads CASSDATGGDQPQHF. CDR3 coding DNA: TGTGCCAGCAGTGATGCTACAGGGGGGGATCAGCCCCAGCATTTT. Looking up the rest from reference TRBV28 and TRBJ1-5 gives the full variable domain: DVKVTQSSRYLVKRTGEKVFLECVQDMDHENMFWYRQDPGLGLRLIYFSYDVKMKEKGDIPEGYSVSREKKERFSLILESASTNQTSMYLCASSDATGGDQPQHFGDGTRLSIL.

This rearrangement joins TRBV7-2 to TRBJ2-4; D is undetermined. V was shortened by 1 base and J by 0 bases, with 4 bases between the two germline ends. The CDR3 length is 14 residues. The germline V gene has CDR1 SGHTA and CDR2 FQGNSA. The CDR3 nucleotides read TGTGCCAGCAGCTTAGTGATAGCCAAAAACATTCAGTACTTC. It is translated as CASSLVIAKNIQYF.

The table lists this clone with a count of one. The chain carries TRBV19 and TRBJ2-2; 8 bases match TRBD1. J lost 6 bases, V lost 5 bases, and 5 bases had no gene match. The CDR3 runs 14 residues. Germline CDR1 LNHDA, CDR2 SQIVND (reference sequence). The CDR3 DNA sequence: TGTGCCAGTAGTCGGACAGGGATCGCCGGGGAGCTGTTTTTT. Translated: CASSRTGIAGELFF.

This clone was counted a single time. The same CDR3 is also encoded by other DNA sequences in this sample. The chain uses TRBV30 and TRBJ2-7, with 8 bases fitting TRBD2. The V and J ends lost 0 bases and 4 bases, in that order; junction bases with no gene match: 5. This CDR3 spans 14 amino acids. Germline CDR1 reads GTSNPN; CDR2 reads SVGIG (reference sequence). The CDR3 here is CAWSVLAGGYEQYF. CDR3 nucleotide sequence: TGTGCCTGGAGTGTACTGGCGGGAGGATACGAGCAGTACTTC.

The rearrangement joins TRBV28 to TRBJ1-4; D call uncertain. The ends were cut back, 10 bases at V and 7 bases at J, with 10 bases in the middle. This CDR3 is built from 11 residues. Germline V gene data show CDR1 as MDHEN and CDR2 as SYDVKM. CDR3 amino acids: CATRGAEKLFF. The CDR3 coding sequence is TGTGCCACCCGGGGTGCTGAAAAACTGTTTTTT.

The chain employs TRBV6-1 and TRBJ1-1; no firm D call. Germline V lookup: CDR1 MNHNS, CDR2 SASEGT. The CDR3 covers 13 residues. V was trimmed by 2 bases and J by 3 bases, leaving 7 bases between them. The CDR3 sequence is CASSEFVYTEAFF. CDR3 in DNA: TGTGCCAGCAGTGAATTCGTGTACACTGAAGCTTTCTTT.

The chain carries TRBV11-2 and TRBJ1-3; D gene ambiguous. The CDR3 spans 13 residues. V was clipped by 5 bases and J by 2 bases, with 7 bases between them. CDR1 SGHAT and CDR2 FQNNGV come from the germline V gene. The CDR3 sequence: CASSLGPGNTIYF. The CDR3 bases are TGTGCCAGCAGCCTGGGCCCTGGAAACACCATATATTTT. The full variable domain, completed using reference TRBV11-2 and TRBJ1-3, is EAGVAQSPRYKIIEKRQSVAFWCNPISGHATLYWYQQILGQGPKLLIQFQNNGVVDDSQLPKDRFSAERLKGVDSTLKIQPAKLEDSAVYLCASSLGPGNTIYFGEGSWLTVV.

J is TRBJ2-5 and V is TRBV5-4; D is unresolved. Germline CDR1 SGHNT, CDR2 YYREEE (reference sequence). V dropped 1 base and J dropped 5 bases, with 6 bases sitting between them. This CDR3 region has 12 residues. CDR3 in DNA: TGTGCCAGCAGCTTGTTCCGGGAGACCCAGTACTTC. Its translation is CASSLFRETQYF.

This rearrangement joins TRBV5-4 to TRBJ2-1; 7 nucleotides match TRBD2. The V and J ends lost 1 base and 4 bases, in that order; junction bases with no gene match: 8. CDR3 size: 16 residues. The germline gives CDR1 SGHNT, CDR2 YYREEE (reference sequence). The CDR3: CASSLRRLAGYNEQFF. The CDR3 DNA is TGTGCCAGCAGCTTGCGCCGACTAGCTGGGTACAATGAGCAGTTCTTC.

This clone was seen more than once but under ten times. The rearrangement joins TRBV9 to TRBJ1-4; D not certain. Germline lookup yields CDR1 SGDLS and CDR2 YYNGEE. The CDR3 is 13 residues long. Trimming stripped 0 bases from V and 10 bases from J, with 10 bases between. This chain's CDR3 is CASSVGMTGKLFF. DNA of the CDR3: TGTGCCAGCAGCGTAGGGATGACCGGAAAACTGTTTTTT.

V and J are TRBV10-1 and TRBJ2-3; TRBD2 agrees at 7 bases. Germline loops: CDR1 WNHNN, CDR2 SYGVQD (reference sequence). The junction had 2 bases not matched to a gene; V was cut back by 3 bases and J by 8 bases. This CDR3 spans 12 amino acids. The CDR3 region has the DNA TGCGCCAGCAGTGACCCGGGGGGTACGCAGTATTTT. It encodes CASSDPGGTQYF.

The chain recombines TRBV27 with TRBJ2-3, with 7 bases matching TRBD2. V lost 5 bases to trimming and J lost 2 bases; unmatched junction nucleotides: 25. The CDR3 is made up of 21 amino acids. The germline V gene encodes CDR1 MNHEY and CDR2 SMNVEV (reference sequence). As DNA, the CDR3 is TGTGCCAGCAGTCCAAACCCCCCAGCGGGGCCGATTGCATTGAACACAGATACGCAGTATTTT. It translates to CASSPNPPAGPIALNTDTQYF.